One sample yielded the 15 T cell receptor beta chains listed below, sequenced in a study of cytomegalovirus exposure and HLA in healthy donors. The study ran its PCR with 60 Vbeta and 13 Jbeta primers. Only in-frame clones appear in the TCRdb table, and some are missing; sequencing was by immunoSEQ multiplex PCR. Among 110,000 or so clones listed, under 80% were seen once. What was sequenced was PBMCs. The receptors derive from a woman aged 40 to 50 in good health and CMV-seropositive.

The chain uses TRBV9 and TRBJ2-2; the match to TRBD1 covers 12 bases. Losses at the gene ends were 4 bases for V and 4 bases for J; bases not matched to a gene: 5. Germline V gene lookup returns CDR1 SGDLS and CDR2 YYNGEE. This CDR3 has 16 residues. The CDR3 nucleotides read TGTGCCAGCAGCCCACCGGGACAGGGGGCCACCGGGGAGCTGTTTTTT. As protein: CASSPPGQGATGELFF. Supplemented by reference TRBV9 and TRBJ2-2, the full variable domain reads DSGVTQTPKHLITATGQRVTLRCSPRSGDLSVYWYQQSLDQGLQFLIQYYNGEERAKGNILERFSAQQFPDLHSELNLSSLELGDSALYFCASSPPGQGATGELFFGEGSRLTVL.

The chain joins TRBV2 to TRBJ1-2, with D possibly being TRBD1 (6 bases). Per germline, CDR1 SNHLY and CDR2 FYNNEI. Trimming took off 7 bases at V and 8 bases at J, with 17 bases between the two ends. The CDR3 is made up of 13 amino acids. CDR3 nucleotides: TGTGCCAGCATGGAGACAGGAGGTGTCGGCTACACCTTC. It is translated as CASMETGGVGYTF.

This clone has just a few counts. An end of the junction differs from the germline gene, which may be a read error. The chain recombines TRBV19 with TRBJ2-4, with TRBD2 matching over 14 bases. The CDR3 length is 24 residues. In germline, CDR1 is LNHDA, CDR2 SQIVND (reference sequence). The CDR3 DNA follows: TGTGCCATTAGTGTGCCGGTGGAACTAGGGACTAGCGGGAGAGTGGGTGAAGCCAAAAACATTCAGTACTTC. This codes for CAISVPVELGTSGRVGEAKNIQYF.

The chain recombines TRBV6-5 with TRBJ1-2; 7 bases match TRBD1. Trimming took 0 bases from V and 3 from J; bases not matched to a gene: 7. Germline loops: CDR1 MNHEY, CDR2 SVGAGI. The CDR3 sequence is 16 residues long. The CDR3 bases are TGTGCCAGCAGTTACTCGAGGACAGGATGGGACTATGGCTACACCTTC. The encoded protein is CASSYSRTGWDYGYTF.

The sample holds a few counts of this clone. This sequence joins TRBV10-3 and TRBJ1-2; no firm D call. Germline V gene sequence: CDR1 ENHRY, CDR2 SYGVKD. The CDR3 spans 14 residues. Trimming removed 0 bases at V and 8 bases at J, with 13 bases between. CDR3 DNA: TGTGCCATCAGTGAGTCGATGGAGGATGGAGGCTACACCTTC. It translates to CAISESMEDGGYTF.

This chain uses TRBV4-3 with TRBJ1-5, with unresolved D. Trimming stripped 0 bases from V and 1 base from J, with 10 bases between. Germline V gives CDR1 LGHNA, CDR2 YSLEER. The CDR3 extends over 16 amino acids. Here the CDR3 DNA reads TGCGCCAGCAGCCAAGATGGAGGCCCAAGCAATCAGCCCCAGCATTTT. This codes for CASSQDGGPSNQPQHF.

The chain is built from TRBV5-5 and TRBJ2-5, with TRBD2 as a possible D gene (6 bases). The CDR3 sequence is 15 residues long. The V gene's germline CDR1 is SGHKS and CDR2 YYEKEE (reference sequence). V lost 6 bases to trimming and J lost 5 bases, with 20 bases between them. CDR3 in amino acids: CASTLLGSGRETQYF. The CDR3 bases are TGTGCCAGCACCCTATTGGGGAGCGGGCGGGAGACCCAGTACTTC.

The chain joins TRBV30 to TRBJ1-5; no firm D call. Trimming took off 3 bases at V and 7 bases at J, with 13 bases between the two ends. This CDR3 is 13 amino acids long. Per the germline V gene, CDR1 is GTSNPN and CDR2 is SVGIG (reference sequence). DNA of the CDR3: TGTGCCTGGAGCGAGGGCTATCTACAGCCCCAGCATTTT. As protein: CAWSEGYLQPQHF.

This rearrangement joins TRBV13 to TRBJ2-3, with a possible D match to TRBD2 (6 bases). The V gene lost 5 bases and the J gene lost 3 bases, with 9 bases spanning the gap. CDR3 length: 13 residues. The germline gives CDR1 PRHDT, CDR2 FYEKMQ (reference sequence). The CDR3 DNA reads as TGTGCCAGCAGCAAGACTAGGACAGATACGCAGTATTTT. It translates to CASSKTRTDTQYF.

V gene TRBV5-1 combines with J gene TRBJ1-5; tentative D call: TRBD1 (5 bases). The germline gives CDR1 SGHRS, CDR2 YFSETQ. Trimming took 0 bases from V and 8 from J, leaving 9 bases between them. The CDR3 has 13 residues. The CDR3 protein is CASSLGQGEPQHF. Here the CDR3 DNA reads TGCGCCAGCAGCTTGGGGCAGGGCGAGCCCCAGCATTTT.

The chain carries TRBV25-1 and TRBJ2-5; D possibly corresponds to TRBD1 (6 bases). V was trimmed by 1 base and J by 2 bases, leaving 11 bases between them. Per germline, CDR1 MGHDK and CDR2 SYGVNS. This CDR3 region has 15 residues. CDR3 DNA sequence: TGTGCCAGCAGTGAATTCAGGGGCGATCAAGAGACCCAGTACTTC. This sequence encodes CASSEFRGDQETQYF. The full variable domain, its missing parts supplied by reference TRBV25-1 and TRBJ2-5, is EADIYQTPRYLVIGTGKKITLECSQTMGHDKMYWYQQDPGMELHLIHYSYGVNSTEKGDLSSESTVSRIRTEHFPLTLESARPSHTSQYLCASSEFRGDQETQYFGPGTRLLVL.

This clone has more than one count but fewer than ten. The rearrangement uses TRBV27 and TRBJ2-2; 8 nucleotides agree with TRBD2. Germline loops: CDR1 MNHEY, CDR2 SMNVEV (reference sequence). The CDR3 contains 15 residues. Trimming at V came to 6 bases and at J to 1 base, leaving 4 bases not matched to a gene. The DNA of the CDR3 is TGTGCCAGCAGCTCGGGGGGGCGGAACACCGGGGAGCTGTTTTTT. It encodes CASSSGGRNTGELFF.

V usage is TRBV19 and J usage is TRBJ2-1; 7 nucleotides match TRBD1. The CDR3 is 16 residues long. Germline lookup yields CDR1 LNHDA and CDR2 SQIVND (reference sequence). Trimming removed 6 bases from V and 4 bases from J; junction bases left unmatched: 12. The CDR3 DNA follows: TGTGCCAGTAGCCAACTGGGACAGAGTAATTACAATGAGCAGTTCTTC. It codes for CASSQLGQSNYNEQFF.

The V call is TRBV5-4, the J call TRBJ2-7; 10 nucleotides align to TRBD2. J lost 4 bases, V lost 4 bases, and 8 bases had no gene match. The CDR3 totals 15 residues. CDR1 and CDR2 from the germline V gene are SGHNT and YYREEE (reference sequence). The CDR3 nucleotides read TGTGCCAGCAGCGGTACTAGCGGGGTAACTTACGAGCAGTACTTC. Amino acids: CASSGTSGVTYEQYF. The entire variable domain, with the rest obtained from reference TRBV5-4 and TRBJ2-7, is as follows: ETGVTQSPTHLIKTRGQQVTLRCSSQSGHNTVSWYQQALGQGPQFIFQYYREEENGRGNFPPRFSGLQFPNYSSELNVNALELDDSALYLCASSGTSGVTYEQYFGPGTRLTVT.

The rearrangement links TRBV7-9 to TRBJ2-1, with D tentatively TRBD2 (7 bases). Per the germline V gene, CDR1 is SEHNR and CDR2 is FQNEAQ (reference sequence). CDR3 length: 16 amino acids. V shed 5 bases and J shed 4 bases, with 18 bases lying between them. CDR3 DNA: TGTGCCAGCAGCCAATCCAAGAGGGGGGGATACAATGAGCAGTTCTTC. Translated: CASSQSKRGGYNEQFF.